The clone carrying this T cell receptor beta chain was detected ten times or more. CDR3 regions were amplified by Arm-PCR using iRepertoire HTBI primers to build TCR beta libraries. Via MiXCR, TCRdb re-called the multiplex PCR reads, giving one row per CDR3 protein. The sample yields about 220,000 distinct CDR3 sequences, around 18% seen once. Germline assignment: CDR1 LNHDA and CDR2 SQIVND (reference sequence). The V and J ends lost 4 bases and 4 bases, in that order; junction bases with no gene match: 11. CDR3 size: 16 residues. The sample comes from a study of regulatory T cells in long-lasting Graves disease. Time point reported: newly diagnosed GD, antithyroid drugs for less than 3 months. Following extraction of RNA from PBMCs, that RNA was used to make the TCR library.

The sequence derives from a female donor with Graves disease. Sequences were derived from peripheral blood mononuclear cells (PBMCs), sampled at new diagnosis, from a patient treated with antithyroid drugs. V usage is TRBV19 and J usage is TRBJ1-1; 8 bases are a match to TRBD1. The CDR3 spells CASSTRTGTLGTEAFF. The CDR3 nucleotides are TGTGCCAGTAGTACCAGGACAGGGACCCTCGGCACTGAAGCTTTCTTT. The whole variable domain, filled in from reference TRBV19 and TRBJ1-1, reads DGGITQSPKYLFRKEGQNVTLSCEQNLNHDAMYWYRQDPGQGLRLIYYSQIVNDFQKGDIAEGYSVSREKKESFPLTVTSAQKNPTAFYLCASSTRTGTLGTEAFFGQGTRLTVV.